In this sample, the clone carrying this TCR beta chain turned up many times. Its antigen is not identified. This specimen belongs to a study of CD8 T cells in ankylosing spondylitis. Study-level results: Enrichment of disease-linked clones was reportedly significant in matched ankylosing spondylitis synovial fluid. Those disease-linked clones were CD8+; they were also relatively rare in peripheral blood.

The length of the CDR3 is 15 residues. Germline CDR1 reads MNHEY; CDR2 reads SMNVEV (reference sequence). V was cut by 5 bases and J by 4 bases, with 15 bases left in between. The authors made TCR beta libraries by quantitative 5'-RACE with molecular barcodes. MiXCR, applied by TCRdb to the 5' RACE reads, yields one record per CDR3 protein. The sample has 150,000 to 200,000 distinct CDR3 sequences, 13% seen once. The chain has TRBV27 and TRBJ2-4; possible D gene TRBD1, 5 bases. The receptor was derived from a female donor with ankylosing spondylitis or in good health (not recorded which). The source material was blood, either unsorted or a sorted T cell fraction (not recorded which). The CDR3 reads CASSRRQTEKNIQYF. In DNA, the CDR3 is TGTGCCAGCAGTAGGCGACAGACCGAGAAAAACATTCAGTACTTC.